The sequence of this T cell receptor (beta chain) was determined in a study of blood T cell repertoires in COVID-19. Study information: Both acute and convalescent COVID-19 samples were obtained from the United States, Italy and Spain.

Per the authors' pipeline: Using reference gene primer amplification, nucleated cell counts were estimated. Produced via immunoSEQ multiplex PCR; TCRdb's table is partial and in-frame only. V and J calls and clone size are given by that table; D and trimming were obtained from the DNA. The data show around 230,000 clones, 75% to 90% seen once. Deletions cut 3 bases from V and 0 bases from J, with 19 bases between. Per the germline V gene, CDR1 is SGHNT and CDR2 is YYREEE (reference sequence). The CDR3 contains 18 residues. Participants were aged about 18 to 90 years, lived in some 23 US areas, and enrolled virtually.

The receptor's source is a woman aged 40 to 50 with acute COVID-19. The sample consisted of PBMCs or T cells enriched from blood (not recorded which). The gene calls are TRBV5-4 and TRBJ2-1, with a tentative D call TRBD2 (7 bases). The CDR3: CASSSDGGGGSSYNEQFF. DNA for the CDR3: TGTGCCAGCAGCTCGGATGGGGGAGGGGGAAGCTCCTACAATGAGCAGTTCTTC.